This T cell receptor (beta chain) was captured by sequencing in a study of graft-versus-host responses after intestinal transplantation. Study at large: Recipients across the board were started on anti-thymocyte globulin induction, then kept on tacrolimus and steroids for approximately three years. Study conclusions and caveats: The presence of high graft-versus-host to host-versus-graft clonal ratios in allografts characterized patients with graft-donor T cell macrochimerism. GvH clones detected in recipient marrow included some appearing first in ileum or blood.

Concerning this clone itself: Antigen: not known.

Trimming at V came to 3 bases and at J to 7 bases, leaving 7 bases not matched to a gene. The CDR3 has 14 amino acids. From germline, CDR1 is WNHNN and CDR2 SYGVQD (reference sequence). Assay: immunoSEQ multiplex PCR; the TCRdb copy retains only in-frame clones and omits some. The sample shows more than 75,000 clones, approximately 90% of them seen only once. V gene TRBV10-1 combines with J gene TRBJ2-3; TRBD2 matches 7 bases. The sequencing used unstimulated CD4+ T cells sorted from spleen or lymph node cells, collected before transplant. The receptor comes from a human donor who was the organ donor for an intestinal transplant. In nucleotides, the CDR3 is TGCGCCAGCAGTGAAGCGGGAAATCAAAATACGCAGTATTTT. Translating gives CASSEAGNQNTQYF.